Below are 10 T cell receptor beta chains sequenced from a single sample in a study of cytomegalovirus exposure and HLA in healthy donors. TCRdb's copy holds only in-frame clones and misses some; the assay was immunoSEQ multiplex PCR. Of 150,000 to 200,000 clones in the sample, over 80% were seen once. The sample consisted of PBMCs. The source of these receptors is a man in his thirties or forties in good health and CMV-seropositive.

This clone was picked up one time. The rearrangement links TRBV7-2 to TRBJ2-7, with 8 bases matching TRBD1. CDR3 length: 14 residues. CDR1 is SGHTA, CDR2 FQGNSA, per germline. Losses at the gene ends were 4 bases for V and 4 bases for J; bases not matched to a gene: 6. The CDR3 sequence: CASSSWTGPYEQYF. The CDR3, as DNA: TGTGCCAGCAGCTCTTGGACAGGGCCGTACGAGCAGTACTTC.

The V gene is TRBV5-1, the J gene TRBJ1-1; D ambiguous. Germline V lookup: CDR1 SGHRS, CDR2 YFSETQ. The CDR3 loop spans 13 amino acids. V was pared by 5 bases and J by 3 bases, with 11 bases between. DNA for the CDR3: TGCGCCAGCAGACCGCGATCGGACACTGAAGCTTTCTTT. It translates to CASRPRSDTEAFF. Combining the CDR3 with reference TRBV5-1 and TRBJ1-1 gives the whole variable domain KAGVTQTPRYLIKTRGQQVTLSCSPISGHRSVSWYQQTPGQGLQFLFEYFSETQRNKGNFPGRFSGRQFSNSRSEMNVSTLELGDSALYLCASRPRSDTEAFFGQGTRLTVV.

V is TRBV28 and J is TRBJ2-7; the D is unclear. CDR1 and CDR2 from the germline V gene are MDHEN and SYDVKM. The CDR3 contains 12 residues. The germline V and J ends were trimmed by 3 bases and 2 bases, with 5 bases remaining between them. The CDR3 nucleotides are TGTGCCAGCAGTTTTAGCACCTACGAGCAGTACTTC. It encodes CASSFSTYEQYF.

The chain links TRBV6-5 to TRBJ1-2; D unclear. There are 13 residues in the CDR3. V was clipped by 2 bases and J by 5 bases, with 9 bases between them. The germline CDR1 and CDR2 sequences are MNHEY and SVGAGI. This chain's CDR3 is CASSYGGKYGYTF. The CDR3 nucleotides are TGTGCCAGCAGTTACGGCGGAAAATATGGCTACACCTTC.

The rearrangement uses TRBV27 and TRBJ2-7; 11 bases are a match to TRBD1. The junction had 9 bases not matched to a gene; V was cut back by 6 bases and J by 2 bases. The CDR3 is 16 residues long. Germline CDR1 and CDR2: MNHEY and SMNVEV (reference sequence). The CDR3 reads CASRGGSGQGAYEQYF. The DNA of the CDR3 is TGTGCCAGCAGGGGGGGATCGGGACAGGGGGCCTACGAGCAGTACTTC.

V usage is TRBV11-1 and J usage is TRBJ2-7, with D perhaps matching TRBD1 (6 bases). The CDR3 spans 15 residues. Trimming removed 1 base from V and 3 bases from J, with 13 bases in between. Per germline, CDR1 SGHAT and CDR2 FQDESV (reference sequence). This CDR3 is CASSLGTAQGYEQYF. The DNA of the CDR3 is TGTGCCAGCAGCTTAGGGACAGCGCAAGGCTACGAGCAGTACTTC. The whole variable domain, filled in from reference TRBV11-1 and TRBJ2-7, reads EAEVAQSPRYKITEKSQAVAFWCDPISGHATLYWYRQILGQGPELLVQFQDESVVDDSQLPKDRFSAERLKGVDSTLKIQPAELGDSAMYLCASSLGTAQGYEQYFGPGTRLTVT.

The chain links TRBV6-5 to TRBJ2-1, with 7 positions matching TRBD2. Trimming removed 6 bases from V and 9 bases from J; junction bases left unmatched: 14. The germline CDR1 and CDR2 sequences are MNHEY and SVGAGI. The CDR3 contains 15 residues. The CDR3 DNA follows: TGTGCCAGCAGCTCTAGCGGTTCGGGGCGGGGTGAGCAGTTCTTC. Residues: CASSSSGSGRGEQFF.

V and J are TRBV4-3 and TRBJ2-7, with 8 bases that match TRBD1. Germline trimming cut 1 base from V and 7 bases from J; bases unmatched to any gene: 6. This CDR3 region has 14 residues. The germline V gene has CDR1 LGHNA and CDR2 YSLEER. The CDR3 DNA follows: TGCGCCAGCAGCCAAGTATTGTGGACAGGGGAGCAGTACTTC. It codes for CASSQVLWTGEQYF.

V is TRBV5-6 and J is TRBJ1-5; D possibly corresponds to TRBD1 (5 bases). V was clipped by 4 bases and J by 4 bases, with 12 bases between them. The germline CDR1 and CDR2 sequences are SGHDT and YYEEEE. CDR3 length equals 14 residues. CDR3 in amino acids: CASSQAGSNQPQHF. The DNA for the CDR3 is TGTGCCAGCAGCCAAGCAGGGTCAAATCAGCCCCAGCATTTT.

The chain recombines TRBV27 with TRBJ2-5; D not resolved. CDR1 MNHEY and CDR2 SMNVEV come from the germline V gene (reference sequence). Trimming removed 5 bases at V and 7 bases at J, with 23 bases between. The CDR3 is 16 residues long. The CDR3 coding sequence is TGTGCCAGCAGTCCAAATCTAATTCCGGAGTTCGGGACCCAGTACTTC. Its translation is CASSPNLIPEFGTQYF.